The 25 T cell receptor beta chains given below trace back to one sample, sequenced in a study of blood T cells in healthy people across ages (dated by TCRdb to between 2014 and 2017). The library came from 5' RACE. The sample was run on an Illumina HiSeq 2500. A second PCR of about 6 to 12 cycles was run with a J-beta primer mix and a sample-barcoded 5' primer. In-frame beta chains were kept once TCRdb had trimmed the public reads at Q25 with fastp and called clones with MiXCR. Each record represents a unique CDR3 protein, reported with the most common genes and DNA among its rows. The sample includes approximately 490,000 distinct CDR3 sequences, with about 24% observed a single time. The ten largest clones represent approximately 8.7% of the sample. The same data also went into a second study, on T cells of mothers and their children.

Source material: blood. The receptors were sampled from a boy between 5 and 17 years old in good health.

The chain links TRBV12-3 or TRBV12-4 to TRBJ2-3; no clear D gene. CDR3 length equals 12 residues. The V end lost 6 bases, the J end lost 6 bases, and 10 bases lay between the germline ends. The CDR3 DNA reads as TGTGCCAGCAGCCCTGCCTTGGATACGCAGTATTTT. Its protein is CASSPALDTQYF.

This clonotype was recorded many times. This chain links TRBV20-1 with TRBJ2-7; D call uncertain. With 5 bases removed from V and 3 bases from J, the gap between germline ends came to 11 bases. Germline V gene sequence: CDR1 DFQATT, CDR2 SNEGSKA (reference sequence). The CDR3 is made up of 12 amino acids. This CDR3 reads CSAVRRNYEQYF. CDR3 nucleotide sequence: TGCAGTGCTGTACGACGGAACTACGAGCAGTACTTC.

The chain uses TRBV2 and TRBJ2-7; D gene ambiguous. V dropped 1 base and J dropped 4 bases, with 14 bases sitting between them. The CDR3 extends over 15 amino acids. Germline V gene data show CDR1 as SNHLY and CDR2 as FYNNEI. The CDR3 sequence: CASSEGVVLPYEQYF. CDR3 in DNA: TGTGCCAGCAGTGAAGGGGTCGTACTCCCGTACGAGCAGTACTTC. Combining the CDR3 with reference TRBV2 and TRBJ2-7 gives the whole variable domain EPEVTQTPSHQVTQMGQEVILRCVPISNHLYFYWYRQILGQKVEFLVSFYNNEISEKSEIFDDQFSVERPDGSNFTLKIRSTKLEDSAMYFCASSEGVVLPYEQYFGPGTRLTVT.

This clonotype has just a few counts. This rearrangement joins TRBV6-6 to TRBJ2-5; 12 nucleotides match TRBD2. The J call may be faulty, since TRBJ2-1 better matches the DNA end. The CDR3 has 16 amino acids. Germline V gene data show CDR1 as MNHNY and CDR2 as SVGAGI (reference sequence). CDR3 loop: CASSPRLAGVHNEQFF. For the CDR3, the DNA is TGTGCCAGCAGCCCCAGACTAGCGGGAGTTCACAATGAGCAGTTCTTC.

The rearrangement links TRBV9 to TRBJ2-7; D is undetermined. Germline CDR1 is SGDLS and CDR2 is YYNGEE. V was shortened by 2 bases and J by 1 base, with 7 bases between the two germline ends. The CDR3 spans 13 residues. CDR3 in amino acids: CASSVGISYEQYF. DNA of the CDR3: TGTGCCAGCAGCGTTGGGATATCCTACGAGCAGTACTTC.

This clonotype was picked up a small number of times. This may arise from a read error, as a much more abundant clone is one base away. The rearrangement links TRBV29-1 to TRBJ2-5; no clear D. CDR1 and CDR2 (germline): SQVTM, ANQGSEA. The CDR3 extends over 12 amino acids. Trimming removed 4 bases from V and 4 bases from J, with 10 bases in between. The DNA of the CDR3 is TGCAGCGTTGCGGTACCCCTAGAGACCCAGTACTTC. Encoded protein: CSVAVPLETQYF.

This chain links TRBV5-5 with TRBJ2-5, with TRBD1 matching 8 bases. V dropped 2 bases and J dropped 6; count of bases not matched to a gene: 9. Germline V CDR1 and CDR2: SGHKS, YYEKEE (reference sequence). The CDR3 covers 15 residues. CDR3 region: CASSFLTGGRQTQYF. The CDR3 DNA reads TGTGCCAGCAGCTTCCTAACAGGGGGGCGTCAGACCCAGTACTTC.

This clonotype was recorded a few times. The V gene is TRBV29-1, the J gene TRBJ1-6, with D unresolved. Between the trimmed V and J ends, which lost 6 bases and 8 bases, there was a span of 14 bases. CDR3 size: 13 residues. The germline gives CDR1 SQVTM, CDR2 ANQGSEA. In DNA, the CDR3 is TGCAGCGTCTGGCTTACCAGCGATTCACCCCTCCACTTT. Its protein product is CSVWLTSDSPLHF.

V gene TRBV18 combines with J gene TRBJ2-5; tentative D call: TRBD2 (6 bases). CDR1 and CDR2 from the germline V gene are KGHSH and LQKENI. The CDR3 runs to 15 residues. Trimming pared 3 bases from V and 3 bases from J, leaving 14 bases between. The CDR3 nucleotides are TGTGCCAGCTCACCGCTCCGGGACTTGAAAGAGACCCAGTACTTC. Its protein product is CASSPLRDLKETQYF.

The rearrangement links TRBV6-6 to TRBJ2-7; 10 bases match TRBD1. This CDR3 spans 15 amino acids. Germline trimming cut 6 bases from V and 0 bases from J; bases unmatched to any gene: 5. Germline V lookup: CDR1 MNHNY, CDR2 SVGAGI (reference sequence). CDR3 sequence (DNA): TGTGCCAGCAGAACCGGGACAGGGGCCTCCTACGAGCAGTACTTC. It codes for CASRTGTGASYEQYF.

This clonotype was counted between two and nine times. The rearrangement joins TRBV7-8 to TRBJ1-1, with D unresolved. In germline, CDR1 is SGHVS, CDR2 FQNEAQ. V lost 5 bases and J lost 3, with 13 bases in between. The CDR3 is made up of 14 amino acids. The CDR3 DNA reads as TGTGCCAGCAGCGTTAGGGAGGGCTACACTGAAGCTTTCTTT. Translation gives CASSVREGYTEAFF.

Note on this clonotype: Its ends do not fully match the called genes, so a read error is possible. The genes are TRBV20-1 and TRBJ2-5; D is ambiguous. The CDR3 runs to 9 residues. Per the germline V gene, CDR1 is DFQATT and CDR2 is SNEGSKA (reference sequence). CDR3 region: CSASRQDDF. CDR3 in DNA: TGCAGTGCTAGTCGGCAGGACGACTTC.

This chain joins TRBV5-6 and TRBJ2-6; D is perhaps TRBD2 (5 bases). There are 16 residues in the CDR3. Germline CDR1 is SGHDT and CDR2 is YYEEEE. Trimming shortened V by 0 bases and J by 2 bases, and 9 bases separated the two germline ends. CDR3 protein: CASSLVGSTGANVLTF. As DNA, the CDR3 is TGTGCCAGCAGCTTGGTTGGGAGTACTGGGGCCAACGTCCTGACTTTC.

The chain uses TRBV30 and TRBJ1-3, with TRBD1 as a possible D gene (5 bases). The CDR3 runs to 14 residues. Trimming left V 0 bases short and J 8 bases short, with 14 bases between. The germline V gene has CDR1 GTSNPN and CDR2 SVGIG (reference sequence). DNA for the CDR3: TGTGCCTGGAGTGTAGGATCCCGCAGGGACACCATATATTTT. Translating gives CAWSVGSRRDTIYF. Combining the CDR3 with reference TRBV30 and TRBJ1-3 gives the whole variable domain SQTIHQWPATLVQPVGSPLSLECTVEGTSNPNLYWYRQAAGRGLQLLFYSVGIGQISSEVPQNLSASRPQDRQFILSSKKLLLSDSGFYLCAWSVGSRRDTIYFGEGSWLTVV.

The gene calls are TRBV20-1 and TRBJ1-2, with D maybe TRBD1 (5 bases). Germline values: CDR1 DFQATT, CDR2 SNEGSKA (reference sequence). Trimming took off 5 bases at V and 6 bases at J, with 22 bases between the two ends. The CDR3 has 15 amino acids. Here the CDR3 DNA reads TGCAGTGCTCGGCCACCAGGGCGACCTATCGATGGCTACACCTTC. This translates into CSARPPGRPIDGYTF.

This clonotype was seen once. V and J are TRBV29-1 and TRBJ2-3; 8 nucleotides match TRBD2. Losses at the gene ends were 6 bases for V and 3 bases for J; bases not matched to a gene: 11. The CDR3 has 15 residues. Germline assignment: CDR1 SQVTM and CDR2 ANQGSEA. CDR3 region: CSVPQAGVQTDTQYF. In DNA, the CDR3 is TGCAGCGTCCCGCAAGCGGGAGTTCAGACAGATACGCAGTATTTT.

This clonotype occurred many times. The chain has TRBV5-1 and TRBJ2-7, with 11 bases fitting TRBD1. The CDR3 is 14 amino acids. Germline CDR1 and CDR2: SGHRS and YFSETQ. V was pared by 6 bases and J by 2 bases, with 4 bases of the junction left unmatched. The CDR3 DNA reads TGCGCCAGCACCGGGACAGGGGGGACCTACGAGCAGTACTTC. The encoded protein is CASTGTGGTYEQYF.

This clonotype was picked up a small number of times. V is TRBV27 and J is TRBJ1-1, with 7 bases aligning to TRBD1. The CDR3 spans 17 residues. V lost 6 bases, J lost 0 bases, and 13 bases stayed unmatched. The germline CDR1 and CDR2 sequences are MNHEY and SMNVEV (reference sequence). CDR3 protein: CASSPRGQGWLNTEAFF. DNA of the CDR3: TGTGCCAGCAGCCCGAGGGGGCAGGGGTGGTTGAACACTGAAGCTTTCTTT.

The chain employs TRBV10-3 and TRBJ1-2; TRBD1 matches at 10 bases. This CDR3 spans 19 amino acids. V trimming: 6 bases; J trimming: 3 bases; junction bases outside the gene matches: 19. Germline V gene data show CDR1 as ENHRY and CDR2 as SYGVKD. The CDR3 protein is CAISDQPDRGLRTDYGYTF. The CDR3 nucleotides are TGTGCCATCAGCGACCAGCCCGACAGGGGGCTGAGGACTGACTATGGCTACACCTTC.

The chain couples TRBV6-2 or TRBV6-3 to TRBJ2-3; TRBD2 matches at 10 bases. Unmatched junction bases numbered 10, after V lost 5 bases and J lost 5 bases. Germline values: CDR1 MNHEY, CDR2 SVGEGT. CDR3 length: 16 amino acids. CDR3 protein: CASSLLAGVREDTQYF. CDR3 in DNA: TGTGCCAGCAGTCTCCTAGCGGGAGTTCGGGAAGATACGCAGTATTTT.

The rearrangement uses TRBV19 and TRBJ2-1, with D possibly TRBD2 on 6 matching bases. Germline lookup yields CDR1 LNHDA and CDR2 SQIVND (reference sequence). The CDR3 loop spans 16 amino acids. V lost 3 bases and J lost 0, with 12 bases in between. DNA of the CDR3: TGTGCCAGTAGTATCACTGGAGGGAGCTCCTACAATGAGCAGTTCTTC. Amino acids: CASSITGGSSYNEQFF.

This clonotype appeared a few times. V is TRBV29-1 and J is TRBJ1-1; D gene unclear. The CDR3 totals 10 residues. V shed 0 bases and J shed 7 bases, with 3 bases lying between them. Germline V CDR1 and CDR2: SQVTM, ANQGSEA. The CDR3 region has the DNA TGCAGCGTTGAAGATGGTGAAGCTTTCTTT. Protein: CSVEDGEAFF.

This rearrangement joins TRBV6-5 to TRBJ2-7; TRBD2 might be the D (5 bases). Trimming left V 2 bases short and J 1 base short, with 15 bases between. Looked up from germline, CDR1 is MNHEY and CDR2 is SVGAGI. The CDR3 is made up of 16 amino acids. DNA of the CDR3: TGTGCCAGCAGTTACGGTTCGGAGGCGGAATCCTACGAGCAGTACTTC. It is translated as CASSYGSEAESYEQYF.

The gene calls are TRBV6-2 or TRBV6-3 and TRBJ2-7; tentatively, D is TRBD2 (6 bases). The CDR3 has 14 amino acids. Trimming stripped 5 bases from V and 6 bases from J, with 17 bases between. Germline V lookup: CDR1 MNHEY, CDR2 SVGEGT. The CDR3 DNA is TGTGCCAGCAGTCCACTAGCTTGGAGGGCCGAGCAGTACTTC. The encoded protein is CASSPLAWRAEQYF.

To note about this clonotype: At one end, the junction sequence differs from germline, possibly due to a read error. The J gene is TRBJ1-4, the V gene TRBV4-3; 8 positions match TRBD1. The germline V gene encodes CDR1 LGHNA and CDR2 YSLEER. The CDR3 spans 16 residues. The CDR3 protein is CASSQGGTGTNEKPFF. Here the CDR3 DNA reads TGCGCCAGCAGCCAAGGCGGGACAGGAACCAATGAAAAACCGTTTTTT.